Listed here is a single T cell receptor (beta chain). This specimen belongs to a study of blood T cell repertoires in COVID-19. At the level of the study: The United States, Italy and Spain were the sources of the acute and convalescent COVID-19 samples. PBMCs, B-cell-depleted T cells, or T cells were the source of the cDNA or gDNA that made up the material.

The data were produced by immunoSEQ multiplex PCR, yet TCRdb's version contains in-frame clones alone and is incomplete. The sample gives 200,000 to 250,000 clones, approximately 82% of which show up once; 3.6% is in the top ten. The CDR3 length is 16 residues. The junction had 22 bases not matched to a gene; V was cut back by 9 bases and J by 10 bases. Looked up from germline, CDR1 is KGHDR and CDR2 is SFDVKD. This receptor was taken from a woman at least 80 years old with acute or convalescent COVID-19. The chain carries TRBV24-1 and TRBJ1-2; TRBD1 matches 7 bases. The sample comprised peripheral blood. The CDR3 loop is CATDPGQVPRRGVYTF. The CDR3 DNA follows: TGTGCCACCGACCCCGGACAGGTCCCGCGGAGGGGTGTCTACACCTTC.